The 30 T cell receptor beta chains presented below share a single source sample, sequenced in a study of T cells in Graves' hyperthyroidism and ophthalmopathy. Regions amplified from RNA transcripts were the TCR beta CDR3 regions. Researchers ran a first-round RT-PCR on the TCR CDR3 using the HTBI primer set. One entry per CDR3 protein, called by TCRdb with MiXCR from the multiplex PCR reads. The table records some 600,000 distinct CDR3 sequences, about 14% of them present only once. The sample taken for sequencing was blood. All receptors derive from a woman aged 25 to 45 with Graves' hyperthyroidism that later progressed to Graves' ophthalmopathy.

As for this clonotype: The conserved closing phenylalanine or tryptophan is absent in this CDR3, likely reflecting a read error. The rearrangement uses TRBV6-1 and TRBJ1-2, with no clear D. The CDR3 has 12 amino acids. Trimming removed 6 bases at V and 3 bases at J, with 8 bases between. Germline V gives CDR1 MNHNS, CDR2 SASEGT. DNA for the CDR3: TGTGCCAGCAGAAAGGGAGACTATGGCTACACCTCC. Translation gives CASRKGDYGYTS.

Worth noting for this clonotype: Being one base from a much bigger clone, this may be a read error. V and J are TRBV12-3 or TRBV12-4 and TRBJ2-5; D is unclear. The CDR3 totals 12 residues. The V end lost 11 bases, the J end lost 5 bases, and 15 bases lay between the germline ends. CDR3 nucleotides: TGTGCCGGTTCCGTAGTGGGGGAGACCCAGTACTTC. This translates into CAGSVVGETQYF.

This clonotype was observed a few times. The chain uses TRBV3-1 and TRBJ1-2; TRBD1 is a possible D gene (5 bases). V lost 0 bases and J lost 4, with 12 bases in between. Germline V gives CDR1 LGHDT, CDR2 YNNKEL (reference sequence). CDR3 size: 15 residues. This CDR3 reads CASSQDPGPGYGYTF. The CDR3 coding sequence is TGTGCCAGCAGCCAAGATCCGGGGCCGGGCTATGGCTACACCTTC.

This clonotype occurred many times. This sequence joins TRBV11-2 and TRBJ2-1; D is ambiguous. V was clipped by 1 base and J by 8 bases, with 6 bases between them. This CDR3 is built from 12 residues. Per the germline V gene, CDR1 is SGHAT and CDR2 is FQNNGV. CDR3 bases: TGTGCCAGCAGCTTAGTGGGCTATGAGCAGTTCTTC. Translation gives CASSLVGYEQFF.

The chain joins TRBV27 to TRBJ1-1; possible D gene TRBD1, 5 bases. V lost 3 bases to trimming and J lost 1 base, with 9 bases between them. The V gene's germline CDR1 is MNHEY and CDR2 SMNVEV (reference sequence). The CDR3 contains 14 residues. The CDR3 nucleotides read TGTGCCAGCAGTTTTGCAGGGACGAACACTGAAGCTTTCTTT. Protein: CASSFAGTNTEAFF.

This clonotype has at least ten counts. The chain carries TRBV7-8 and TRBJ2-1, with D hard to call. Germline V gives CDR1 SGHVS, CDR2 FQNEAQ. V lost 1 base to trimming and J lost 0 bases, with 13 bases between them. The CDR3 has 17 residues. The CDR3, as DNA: TGTGCCAGCAGCTTAGTCGGCGGCACCAACTCCTACAATGAGCAGTTCTTC. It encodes CASSLVGGTNSYNEQFF.

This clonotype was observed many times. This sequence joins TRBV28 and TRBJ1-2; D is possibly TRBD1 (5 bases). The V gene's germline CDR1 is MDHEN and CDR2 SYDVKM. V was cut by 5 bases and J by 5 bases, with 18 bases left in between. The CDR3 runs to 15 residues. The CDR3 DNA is TGTGCCAGCAGTGACCAAGACGGGACGGGATATGGCTACACCTTC. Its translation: CASSDQDGTGYGYTF.

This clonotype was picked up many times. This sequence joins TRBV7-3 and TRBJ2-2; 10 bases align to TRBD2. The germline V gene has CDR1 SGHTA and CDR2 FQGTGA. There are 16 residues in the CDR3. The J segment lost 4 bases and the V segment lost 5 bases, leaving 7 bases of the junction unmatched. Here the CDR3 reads CASSPGTSAFTGELFF. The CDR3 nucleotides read TGTGCCAGCAGCCCCGGGACTAGCGCATTCACCGGGGAGCTGTTTTTT.

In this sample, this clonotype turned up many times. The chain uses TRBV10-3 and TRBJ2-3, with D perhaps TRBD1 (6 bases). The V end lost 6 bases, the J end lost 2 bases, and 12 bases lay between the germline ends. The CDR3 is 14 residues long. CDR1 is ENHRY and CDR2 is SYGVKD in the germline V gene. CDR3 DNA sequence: TGTGCCATCAGCTCCGGGACAACCACAGATACGCAGTATTTT. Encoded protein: CAISSGTTTDTQYF.

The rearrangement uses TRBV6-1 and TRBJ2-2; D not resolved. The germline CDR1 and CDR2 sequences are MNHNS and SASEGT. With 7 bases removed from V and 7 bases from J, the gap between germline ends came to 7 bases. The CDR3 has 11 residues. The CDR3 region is CASNWGGELFF. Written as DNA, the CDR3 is TGTGCCAGCAATTGGGGCGGGGAGCTGTTTTTT.

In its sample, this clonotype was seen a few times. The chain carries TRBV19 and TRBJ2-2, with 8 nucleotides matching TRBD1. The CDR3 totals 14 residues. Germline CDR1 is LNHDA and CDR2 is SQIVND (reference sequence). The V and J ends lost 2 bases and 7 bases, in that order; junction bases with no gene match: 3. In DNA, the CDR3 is TGTGCCAGTAGTATACAGGGGGCGGTCGGGGAGCTGTTTTTT. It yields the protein CASSIQGAVGELFF.

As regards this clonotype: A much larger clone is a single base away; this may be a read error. CDR3 nucleotides: TGTGTCAGCAGCCACCTTGGACCACATAGCGATGAGCAGTTCTTC. Protein: CVSSHLGPHSDEQFF. The genes are TRBV3-1 and TRBJ2-1, with D perhaps matching TRBD2 (5 bases). Germline CDR1 reads LGHDT; CDR2 reads YNNKEL (reference sequence). This CDR3 has 15 amino acids.

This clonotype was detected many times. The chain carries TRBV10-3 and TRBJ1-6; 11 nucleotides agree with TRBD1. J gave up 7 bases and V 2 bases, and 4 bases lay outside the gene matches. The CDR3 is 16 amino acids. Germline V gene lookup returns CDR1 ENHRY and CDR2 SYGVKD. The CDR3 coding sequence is TGTGCCATCAGTGAGGGACAGGGGGCAGAAAATTCACCCCTCCACTTT. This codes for CAISEGQGAENSPLHF.

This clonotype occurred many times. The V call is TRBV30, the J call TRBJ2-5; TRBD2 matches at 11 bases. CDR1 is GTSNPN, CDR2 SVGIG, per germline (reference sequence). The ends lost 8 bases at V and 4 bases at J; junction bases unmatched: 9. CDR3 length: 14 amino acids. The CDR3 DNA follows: TGTGCCGTTCGACTAGCGGGAAGAGGAGAGACCCAGTACTTC. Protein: CAVRLAGRGETQYF.

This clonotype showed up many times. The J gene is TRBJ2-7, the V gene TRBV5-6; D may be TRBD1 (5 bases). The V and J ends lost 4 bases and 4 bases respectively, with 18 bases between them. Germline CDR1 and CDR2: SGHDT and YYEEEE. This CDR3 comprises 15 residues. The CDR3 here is CASSPGQGRRYEQYF. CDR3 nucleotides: TGTGCCAGCAGCCCCGGACAAGGTCGTCGGTACGAGCAGTACTTC.

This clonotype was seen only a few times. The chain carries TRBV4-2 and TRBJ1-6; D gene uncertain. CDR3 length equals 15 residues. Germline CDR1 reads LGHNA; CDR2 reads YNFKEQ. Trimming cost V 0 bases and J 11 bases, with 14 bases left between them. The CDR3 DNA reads TGTGCCAGCAGCCAAGATATATGGGTTTTTACACCCCTCCACTTT. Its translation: CASSQDIWVFTPLHF.

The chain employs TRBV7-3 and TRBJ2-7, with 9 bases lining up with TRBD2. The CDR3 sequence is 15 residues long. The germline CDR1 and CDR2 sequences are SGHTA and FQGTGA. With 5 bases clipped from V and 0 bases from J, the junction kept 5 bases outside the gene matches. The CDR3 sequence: CASSASGIGSYEQYF. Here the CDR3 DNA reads TGTGCCAGCAGCGCTAGCGGGATCGGCTCCTACGAGCAGTACTTC.

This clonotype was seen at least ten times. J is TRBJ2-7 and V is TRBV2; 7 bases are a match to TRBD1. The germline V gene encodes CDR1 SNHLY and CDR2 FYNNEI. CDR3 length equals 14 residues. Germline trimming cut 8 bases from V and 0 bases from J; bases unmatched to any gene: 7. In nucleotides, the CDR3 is TGTGCCAGCCACGACAGGGAGAGCTCCTACGAGCAGTACTTC. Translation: CASHDRESSYEQYF.

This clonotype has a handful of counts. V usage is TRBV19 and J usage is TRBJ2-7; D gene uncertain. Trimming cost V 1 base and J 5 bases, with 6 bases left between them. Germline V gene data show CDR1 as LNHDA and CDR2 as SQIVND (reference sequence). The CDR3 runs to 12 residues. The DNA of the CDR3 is TGTGCCAGTAGTATAGTCCCCCACGAGCAGTACTTC. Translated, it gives CASSIVPHEQYF.

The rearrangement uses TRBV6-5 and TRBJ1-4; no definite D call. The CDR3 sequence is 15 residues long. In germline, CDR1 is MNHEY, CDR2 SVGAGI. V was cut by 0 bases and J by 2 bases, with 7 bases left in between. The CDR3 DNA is TGTGCCAGCAGTTACTCCGGGTTCACTAATGAAAAACTGTTTTTT. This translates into CASSYSGFTNEKLFF.

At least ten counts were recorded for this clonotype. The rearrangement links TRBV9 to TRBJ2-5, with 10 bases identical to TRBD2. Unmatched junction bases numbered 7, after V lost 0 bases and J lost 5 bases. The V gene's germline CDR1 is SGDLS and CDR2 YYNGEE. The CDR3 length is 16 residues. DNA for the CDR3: TGTGCCAGCAGCGTAGGAGGAGCGGGAGGGGGGGAGACCCAGTACTTC. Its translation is CASSVGGAGGGETQYF.

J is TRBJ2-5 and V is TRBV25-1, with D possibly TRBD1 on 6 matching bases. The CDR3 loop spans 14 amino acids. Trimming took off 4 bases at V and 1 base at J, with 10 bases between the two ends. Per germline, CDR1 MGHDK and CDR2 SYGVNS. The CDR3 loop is CASSGRQVQETQYF. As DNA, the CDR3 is TGTGCCAGCAGTGGTAGACAGGTCCAAGAGACCCAGTACTTC.

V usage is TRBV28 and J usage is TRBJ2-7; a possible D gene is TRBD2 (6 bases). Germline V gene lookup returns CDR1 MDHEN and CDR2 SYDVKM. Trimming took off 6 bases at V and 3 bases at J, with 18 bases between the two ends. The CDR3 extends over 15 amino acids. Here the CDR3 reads CASSPGEAINYEQYF. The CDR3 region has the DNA TGTGCCAGCAGCCCCGGGGAGGCGATAAACTACGAGCAGTACTTC.

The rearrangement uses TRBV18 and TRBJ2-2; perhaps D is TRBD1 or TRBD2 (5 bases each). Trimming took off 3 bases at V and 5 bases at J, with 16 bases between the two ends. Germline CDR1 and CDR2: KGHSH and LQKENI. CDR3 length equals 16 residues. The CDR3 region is CASSPRVGGWTGELFF. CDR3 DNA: TGTGCCAGCTCACCGCGAGTTGGGGGATGGACCGGGGAGCTGTTTTTT. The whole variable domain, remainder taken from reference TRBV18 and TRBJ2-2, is NAGVMQNPRHLVRRRGQEARLRCSPMKGHSHVYWYRQLPEEGLKFMVYLQKENIIDESGMPKERFSAEFPKEGPSILRIQQVVRGDSAAYFCASSPRVGGWTGELFFGEGSRLTVL.

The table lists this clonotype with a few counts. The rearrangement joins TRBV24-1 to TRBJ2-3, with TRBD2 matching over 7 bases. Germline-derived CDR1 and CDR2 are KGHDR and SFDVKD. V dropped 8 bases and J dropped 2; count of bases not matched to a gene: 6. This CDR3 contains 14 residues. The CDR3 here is CATTPGDYTDTQYF. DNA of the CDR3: TGTGCCACCACGCCGGGGGACTACACAGATACGCAGTATTTT.

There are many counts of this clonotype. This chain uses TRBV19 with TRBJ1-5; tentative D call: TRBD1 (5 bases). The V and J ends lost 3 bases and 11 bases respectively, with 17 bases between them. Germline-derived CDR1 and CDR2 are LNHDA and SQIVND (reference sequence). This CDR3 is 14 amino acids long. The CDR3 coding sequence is TGTGCCAGTAGTATTGGTTTGGGGGATCTGACCCAGCATTTT. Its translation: CASSIGLGDLTQHF.

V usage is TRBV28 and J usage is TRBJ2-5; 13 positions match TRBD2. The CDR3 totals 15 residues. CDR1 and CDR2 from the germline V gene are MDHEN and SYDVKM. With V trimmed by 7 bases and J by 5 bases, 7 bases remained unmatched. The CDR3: CASITGTSGTETQYF. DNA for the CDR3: TGTGCCAGCATTACCGGGACTAGCGGGACCGAGACCCAGTACTTC. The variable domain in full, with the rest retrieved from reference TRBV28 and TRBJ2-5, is DVKVTQSSRYLVKRTGEKVFLECVQDMDHENMFWYRQDPGLGLRLIYFSYDVKMKEKGDIPEGYSVSREKKERFSLILESASTNQTSMYLCASITGTSGTETQYFGPGTRLLVL.

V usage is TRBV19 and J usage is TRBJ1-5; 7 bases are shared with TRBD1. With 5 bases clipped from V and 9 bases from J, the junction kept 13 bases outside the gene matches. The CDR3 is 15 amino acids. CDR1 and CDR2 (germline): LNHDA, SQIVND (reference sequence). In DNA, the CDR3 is TGTGCCAGTAGTTTACGGACAGGAGTCCCTCGGCCCCAGCATTTT. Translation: CASSLRTGVPRPQHF.

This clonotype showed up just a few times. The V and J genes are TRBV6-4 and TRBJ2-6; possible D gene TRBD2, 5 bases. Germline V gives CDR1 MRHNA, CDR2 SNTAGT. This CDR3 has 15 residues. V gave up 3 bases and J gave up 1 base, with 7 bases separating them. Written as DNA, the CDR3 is TGTGCCAGCAGTGAGCGAGGGTCTGGGGCCAACGTCCTGACTTTC. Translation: CASSERGSGANVLTF.

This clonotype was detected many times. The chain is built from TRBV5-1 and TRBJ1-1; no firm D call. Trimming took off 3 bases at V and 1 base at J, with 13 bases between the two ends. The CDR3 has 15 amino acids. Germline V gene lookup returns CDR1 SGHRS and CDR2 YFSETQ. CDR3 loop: CASSSDGQENTEAFF. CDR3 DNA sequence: TGCGCCAGCAGCTCGGACGGCCAGGAGAACACTGAAGCTTTCTTT.